The 25 T cell receptor beta chains presented below share a single source sample, sequenced in a study of T cells in Graves' hyperthyroidism and ophthalmopathy. The CDR3 regions of TCR beta were amplified from RNA transcripts. RT-PCR in the first round (using the HTBI primer set) targeted the TCR CDR3. TCRdb re-called the multiplex PCR reads with MiXCR, one entry per CDR3 protein. Seen here are around 690,000 distinct CDR3 sequences, roughly 20% observed once, and the top ten hold about 34%. Sequenced sample: blood. The receptors come from a young man with Graves' ophthalmopathy.

Only a few counts were recorded for this clonotype. This chain connects TRBV5-5 to TRBJ2-3, with D tentatively TRBD1 (6 bases). The germline V gene has CDR1 SGHKS and CDR2 YYEKEE (reference sequence). V lost 2 bases and J 2 bases, leaving 9 bases between the germline ends. The CDR3 length is 14 residues. CDR3 nucleotide sequence: TGTGCCAGCAGCTTTGGACAGTACACAGATACGCAGTATTTT. Protein product: CASSFGQYTDTQYF.

The count of this clonotype is one. The chain combines TRBV6-2 or TRBV6-3 with TRBJ2-1; D is uncertain. CDR3 size: 16 residues. Germline V lookup: CDR1 MNHEY, CDR2 SVGEGT. The germline V and J ends were trimmed by 3 bases and 8 bases, with 20 bases remaining between them. The CDR3 DNA follows: TGTGCCAGCAGTTATAACTCACCTCACCTTGGGGATGAGCAGTTCTTC. Amino acids: CASSYNSPHLGDEQFF.

This clonotype turned up a few times. This sequence joins TRBV27 and TRBJ2-7, with a weak D call TRBD1 (5 bases). Per the germline V gene, CDR1 is MNHEY and CDR2 is SMNVEV (reference sequence). The CDR3 consists of 14 residues. Trimming took off 1 base at V and 4 bases at J, with 11 bases between the two ends. CDR3 amino acids: CASSLWSQGYEQYF. The CDR3 nucleotides are TGTGCCAGCAGTTTATGGTCGCAGGGTTACGAGCAGTACTTC.

The rearrangement uses TRBV25-1 and TRBJ2-1; 9 nucleotides agree with TRBD2. The CDR3 length is 16 residues. Trimming at V came to 10 bases and at J to 4 bases, leaving 14 bases not matched to a gene. Per the germline V gene, CDR1 is MGHDK and CDR2 is SYGVNS. The CDR3 DNA sequence: TGTGCCATTACCTCCTTAGCGGGAGCGACGTACAATGAGCAGTTCTTC. Translated, it gives CAITSLAGATYNEQFF. The entire variable domain, with the rest obtained from reference TRBV25-1 and TRBJ2-1, is as follows: EADIYQTPRYLVIGTGKKITLECSQTMGHDKMYWYQQDPGMELHLIHYSYGVNSTEKGDLSSESTVSRIRTEHFPLTLESARPSHTSQYLCAITSLAGATYNEQFFGPGTRLTVL.

This clonotype came up many times. DNA of the CDR3: TGTGCCAGCAGGGAAGGAGGGTTTAGCACAGATACGCAGTATTTT. The encoded protein is CASREGGFSTDTQYF. The chain employs TRBV7-9 and TRBJ2-3; D is perhaps TRBD2 (6 bases). CDR1 and CDR2 from the germline V gene are SEHNR and FQNEAQ (reference sequence). This CDR3 comprises 15 residues. Deletions cut 6 bases from V and 0 bases from J, with 13 bases between.

In its sample, this clonotype was seen many times. V usage is TRBV3-1 and J usage is TRBJ2-1; D not certain. The V gene's germline CDR1 is LGHDT and CDR2 YNNKEL (reference sequence). The CDR3 loop spans 14 amino acids. Deletions cut 0 bases from V and 6 bases from J, with 9 bases between. The CDR3 coding sequence is TGTGCCAGCAGCCAAGATCGTCTCTCCAATGAGCAGTTCTTC. Translation gives CASSQDRLSNEQFF.

V and J are TRBV18 and TRBJ2-2; 8 bases are shared with TRBD2. CDR1 KGHSH and CDR2 LQKENI come from the germline V gene. CDR3 length: 16 residues. J was trimmed by 4 bases and V by 3 bases; bases with no gene match: 7. This chain's CDR3 is CASSPRVAGSTGELFF. The CDR3 nucleotides read TGTGCCAGCTCACCGAGGGTAGCGGGGTCCACCGGGGAGCTGTTTTTT.

This clonotype was observed a handful of times. This chain uses TRBV9 with TRBJ1-1; D remains unclear. V was shortened by 0 bases and J by 2 bases, with 8 bases between the two germline ends. Germline V CDR1 and CDR2: SGDLS, YYNGEE. This CDR3 is 14 amino acids long. The CDR3 reads CASSVGELNTEAFF. The CDR3 nucleotides are TGTGCCAGCAGCGTAGGGGAGTTAAACACTGAAGCTTTCTTT.

This clonotype was recorded a few times. This chain connects TRBV10-1 to TRBJ2-2; D remains ambiguous. CDR3 size: 13 residues. V gave up 3 bases and J gave up 6 bases, with 8 bases separating them. The germline V gene has CDR1 WNHNN and CDR2 SYGVQD (reference sequence). The CDR3 region has the DNA TGCGCCAGCAGTGACATCGGTTCCGGGGAGCTGTTTTTT. It yields the protein CASSDIGSGELFF.

This clonotype occurred a few times. The CDR3 DNA reads TGTGCCTGGAGTGTCCCCGAATTTACTAATCAGCCCCAGCATTTT. This gives the protein CAWSVPEFTNQPQHF. This rearrangement joins TRBV30 to TRBJ1-5; D remains ambiguous. Trimming pared 0 bases from V and 4 bases from J, leaving 13 bases between. The CDR3 contains 15 residues. In germline, CDR1 is GTSNPN, CDR2 SVGIG (reference sequence).

This sequence joins TRBV14 and TRBJ1-2; 7 bases match TRBD1. The V segment lost 5 bases and the J segment 4 bases; nucleotides outside the gene matches: 10. The CDR3 length is 15 residues. Germline V lookup: CDR1 SGHDN, CDR2 FVKESK. The DNA of the CDR3 is TGTGCCAGCAGCAAAGGGGGCGGATCCTTCTATGGCTACACCTTC. Encoded protein: CASSKGGGSFYGYTF.

The chain employs TRBV11-3 and TRBJ2-1, with 7 bases fitting TRBD1. Per the germline V gene, CDR1 is SGHNT and CDR2 is YENEEA. V lost 5 bases and J lost 3; bases outside the gene matches: 22. CDR3 length equals 20 residues. CDR3 nucleotides: TGTGCCAGCAGCCTCAGACAGGGTCGTATTCCGTATAGGTTCTACAATGAGCAGTTCTTC. As protein: CASSLRQGRIPYRFYNEQFF.

This clonotype was counted at least ten times. CDR3 in DNA: TGTGCCAGCAGCCAAGAATGGCGATCTGAGCAGTTCTTC. Amino acid sequence: CASSQEWRSEQFF. The J gene is TRBJ2-1, the V gene TRBV14, with unresolved D. V shed 0 bases and J shed 9 bases, with 9 bases lying between them. This CDR3 is 13 amino acids long. CDR1 is SGHDN and CDR2 is FVKESK in the germline V gene.

This clonotype has more than one count but fewer than ten. The chain has TRBV5-5 and TRBJ2-1; 10 nucleotides align to TRBD2. Germline V gene data show CDR1 as SGHKS and CDR2 as YYEKEE (reference sequence). V shed 5 bases and J 5 bases; nucleotides not matched to a gene: 4. There are 14 residues in the CDR3. In DNA form, the CDR3 reads TGTGCCAGCAGTTCGGGACTAGCGAACAATGAGCAGTTCTTC. This gives the protein CASSSGLANNEQFF.

There are a few counts of this clonotype. The chain recombines TRBV30 with TRBJ1-1; unclear D gene. The germline V and J ends were trimmed by 2 bases and 0 bases, with 16 bases remaining between them. The germline gives CDR1 GTSNPN, CDR2 SVGIG (reference sequence). There are 16 residues in the CDR3. The CDR3 DNA follows: TGTGCCTGGAGTTCCCCACGGAGGCTATTGAACACTGAAGCTTTCTTT. As protein: CAWSSPRRLLNTEAFF.

This clonotype occurred a few times. The V and J genes are TRBV5-6 and TRBJ1-5; D gene unclear. V was trimmed by 3 bases and J by 1 base, leaving 5 bases between them. This CDR3 is built from 13 residues. Germline CDR1 reads SGHDT; CDR2 reads YYEEEE. CDR3 loop: CASSSRSNQPQHF. The CDR3 coding sequence is TGTGCCAGCAGCTCCAGGAGCAATCAGCCCCAGCATTTT. Looking up the rest from reference TRBV5-6 and TRBJ1-5 gives the full variable domain: DAGVTQSPTHLIKTRGQQVTLRCSPKSGHDTVSWYQQALGQGPQFIFQYYEEEERQRGNFPDRFSGHQFPNYSSELNVNALLLGDSALYLCASSSRSNQPQHFGDGTRLSIL.

The rearrangement uses TRBV7-9 and TRBJ2-7; either TRBD1 or TRBD2 may fit D (6 bases each). Between the trimmed V and J ends, which lost 7 bases and 6 bases, there was a span of 19 bases. Germline CDR1 SEHNR, CDR2 FQNEAQ (reference sequence). The length of the CDR3 is 14 residues. The CDR3 sequence is CASTIGGRVAEQYF. As DNA, the CDR3 is TGTGCCAGCACCATAGGGGGGCGGGTGGCCGAGCAGTACTTC.

This chain links TRBV9 with TRBJ1-4; 7 bases map to TRBD1. The V segment lost 3 bases and the J segment 8 bases; nucleotides outside the gene matches: 7. Germline lookup yields CDR1 SGDLS and CDR2 YYNGEE. This CDR3 is built from 14 residues. The CDR3 DNA follows: TGTGCCAGCAGCGCCGGGACAGAATACGAAAAACTGTTTTTT. Translation gives CASSAGTEYEKLFF. The entire variable domain, with the rest obtained from reference TRBV9 and TRBJ1-4, is as follows: DSGVTQTPKHLITATGQRVTLRCSPRSGDLSVYWYQQSLDQGLQFLIQYYNGEERAKGNILERFSAQQFPDLHSELNLSSLELGDSALYFCASSAGTEYEKLFFGSGTQLSVL.

This clonotype was seen more than once but under ten times. The chain uses TRBV11-1 and TRBJ2-1; D gene uncertain. The ends were cut back, 2 bases at V and 8 bases at J, with 7 bases in the middle. This CDR3 spans 12 amino acids. Germline values: CDR1 SGHAT, CDR2 FQDESV (reference sequence). The DNA for the CDR3 is TGTGCCAGCAGCTTAAAAGTACATGAGCAGTTCTTC. Translated, it gives CASSLKVHEQFF.

A remark on this clonotype: A read error may account for a junction end that differs from germline. The chain combines TRBV13 with TRBJ2-5, with D uncertain. This CDR3 spans 10 amino acids. Germline CDR1 is PRHDT and CDR2 is FYEKMQ (reference sequence). The CDR3 sequence is CASSLLDGDF. The CDR3 DNA follows: TGTGCCAGCAGCTTATTGGACGGTGACTTC.

Only a few counts were recorded for this clonotype. This chain joins TRBV11-2 and TRBJ2-6; a possible D gene is TRBD2 (5 bases). This CDR3 comprises 16 residues. Germline V CDR1 and CDR2: SGHAT, FQNNGV. Deletions cut 4 bases from V and 2 bases from J, with 12 bases between. This CDR3 reads CASSSIVGAGANVLTF. As DNA, the CDR3 is TGTGCCAGCAGCTCCATCGTCGGGGCTGGGGCCAACGTCCTGACTTTC.

This clonotype was seen repeatedly, ten times or more. V is TRBV2 and J is TRBJ2-7; a weak D match, TRBD2 (6 bases). Germline CDR1 is SNHLY and CDR2 is FYNNEI. V was shortened by 4 bases and J by 0 bases, with 10 bases between the two germline ends. The length of the CDR3 is 14 residues. The CDR3 DNA is TGTGCCAGCAGTGGGCGGGGAAGCTCCTACGAGCAGTACTTC. It specifies CASSGRGSSYEQYF.

The chain combines TRBV7-2 with TRBJ2-5, with D maybe TRBD2 (5 bases). V gave up 2 bases and J gave up 2 bases, with 15 bases separating them. Germline V gene sequence: CDR1 SGHTA, CDR2 FQGNSA. The CDR3 totals 16 residues. As DNA, the CDR3 is TGTGCCAGCAGCTTATGGTCGTCTCCGGGGCAAGAGACCCAGTACTTC. Translation gives CASSLWSSPGQETQYF.

This clonotype was seen more than once but under ten times. The rearrangement joins TRBV10-2 to TRBJ2-2, with a possible D match to TRBD2 (5 bases). The CDR3 runs to 15 residues. CDR1 WSHSY and CDR2 SAAADI come from the germline V gene. Trimming removed 11 bases from V and 1 base from J, with 17 bases in between. The CDR3 region has the DNA TGCGCCTCGAGGGATGGGCAGGAGAACACCGGGGAGCTGTTTTTT. It yields the protein CASRDGQENTGELFF.

This clonotype was detected ten times or more. J is TRBJ2-6 and V is TRBV11-2; TRBD1 is a possible D gene (6 bases). Trimming removed 6 bases at V and 5 bases at J, with 11 bases between. Germline CDR1 is SGHAT and CDR2 is FQNNGV. The CDR3 is made up of 14 amino acids. The CDR3 is CASSFRDRANVLTF. In DNA, the CDR3 is TGTGCCAGCAGTTTCCGGGACAGGGCCAACGTCCTGACTTTC.